This TCR beta chain was captured in a study of cytomegalovirus exposure and HLA in healthy donors. Study-level findings and limits: It was assumed in the presence/absence analyses that sequencing depth was roughly uniform across donors. Accurate prediction of HLA-A and HLA-B alleles (for most subjects) was reportedly achieved from TCR beta sequences. A later analysis reportedly found fewer N-insertions in an Asian-associated ancestry cluster than the roughly 730-donor mean.

Between the trimmed V and J ends, which lost 7 bases and 7 bases, there was a span of 10 bases. Germline V lookup: CDR1 MDHEN, CDR2 SYDVKM. The CDR3 length is 11 residues. Comment on this clone: Its target is unknown.

Primers: 60 Vbeta forward and 13 Jbeta reverse. Only in-frame clones appear in the TCRdb table, and some are missing; sequencing was by immunoSEQ multiplex PCR. The profile shows some 90,000 clones, around 74% of them singletons. Sample: PBMCs. This rearrangement joins TRBV28 to TRBJ1-1, with no clear D. The origin of this receptor is a boy aged 5-17 years in good health and CMV-seronegative. The CDR3 loop reads CASTLALEAFF. The CDR3 bases are TGTGCCAGCACCCTGGCTCTTGAAGCTTTCTTT.